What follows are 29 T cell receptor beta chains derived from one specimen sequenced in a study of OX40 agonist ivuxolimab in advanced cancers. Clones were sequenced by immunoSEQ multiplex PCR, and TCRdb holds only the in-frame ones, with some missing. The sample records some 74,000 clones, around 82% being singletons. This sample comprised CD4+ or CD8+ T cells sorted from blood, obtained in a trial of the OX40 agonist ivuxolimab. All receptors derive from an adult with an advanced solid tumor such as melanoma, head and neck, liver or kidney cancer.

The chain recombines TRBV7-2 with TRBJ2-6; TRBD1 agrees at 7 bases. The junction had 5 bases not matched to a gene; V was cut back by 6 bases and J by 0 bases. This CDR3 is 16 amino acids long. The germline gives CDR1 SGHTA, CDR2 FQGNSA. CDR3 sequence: CASRLTGNSGANVLTF. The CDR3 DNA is TGTGCCAGCAGGCTGACAGGGAACTCTGGGGCCAACGTCCTGACTTTC.

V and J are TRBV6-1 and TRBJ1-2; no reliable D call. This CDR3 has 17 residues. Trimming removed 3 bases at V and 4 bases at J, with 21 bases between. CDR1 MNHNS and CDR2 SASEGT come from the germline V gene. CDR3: CASSEIGWEGRSYGYTF. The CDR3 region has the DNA TGTGCCAGCAGTGAGATCGGATGGGAGGGTAGGAGCTATGGCTACACCTTC.

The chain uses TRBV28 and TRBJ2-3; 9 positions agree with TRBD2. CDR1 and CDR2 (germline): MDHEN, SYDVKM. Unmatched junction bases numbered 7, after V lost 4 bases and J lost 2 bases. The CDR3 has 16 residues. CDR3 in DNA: TGTGCCAGCAGTTCAGCTAGCGGGACCGCCACAGATACGCAGTATTTT. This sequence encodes CASSSASGTATDTQYF.

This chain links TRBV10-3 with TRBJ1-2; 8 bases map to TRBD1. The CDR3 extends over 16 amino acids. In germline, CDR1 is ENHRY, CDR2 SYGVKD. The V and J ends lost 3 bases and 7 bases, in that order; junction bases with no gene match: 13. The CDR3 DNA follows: TGTGCCATCAGTGATAACGCAGGGGGCGGCTGGGGTGGCTACACCTTC. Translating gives CAISDNAGGGWGGYTF.

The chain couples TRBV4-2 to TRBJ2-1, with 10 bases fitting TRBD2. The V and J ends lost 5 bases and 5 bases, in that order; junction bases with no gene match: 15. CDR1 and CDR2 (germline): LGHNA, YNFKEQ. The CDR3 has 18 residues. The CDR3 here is CASSSQGGNSGGNNEQFF. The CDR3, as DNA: TGTGCCAGCAGCAGCCAAGGAGGGAATAGCGGGGGGAACAATGAGCAGTTCTTC.

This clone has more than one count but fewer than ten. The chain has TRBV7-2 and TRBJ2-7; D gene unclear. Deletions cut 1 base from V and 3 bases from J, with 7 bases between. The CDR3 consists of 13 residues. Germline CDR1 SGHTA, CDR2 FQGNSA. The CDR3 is CASSLVVSYEQYF. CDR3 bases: TGTGCCAGCAGCTTAGTGGTCAGCTACGAGCAGTACTTC.

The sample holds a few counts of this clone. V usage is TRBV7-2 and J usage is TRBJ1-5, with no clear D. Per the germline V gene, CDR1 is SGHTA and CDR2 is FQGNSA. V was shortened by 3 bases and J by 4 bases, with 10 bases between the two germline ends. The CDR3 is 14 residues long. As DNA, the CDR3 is TGTGCCAGCAGCTTGGGAAATGCGAATCAGCCCCAGCATTTT. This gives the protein CASSLGNANQPQHF.

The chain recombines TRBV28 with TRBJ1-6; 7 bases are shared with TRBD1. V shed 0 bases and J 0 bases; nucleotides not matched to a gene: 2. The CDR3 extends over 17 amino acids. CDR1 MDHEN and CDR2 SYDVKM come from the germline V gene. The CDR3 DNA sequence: TGTGCCAGCAGTTTATGGGACAGGAGCTCCTATAATTCACCCCTCCACTTT. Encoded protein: CASSLWDRSSYNSPLHF. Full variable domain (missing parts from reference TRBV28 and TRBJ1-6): DVKVTQSSRYLVKRTGEKVFLECVQDMDHENMFWYRQDPGLGLRLIYFSYDVKMKEKGDIPEGYSVSREKKERFSLILESASTNQTSMYLCASSLWDRSSYNSPLHFGNGTRLTVT.

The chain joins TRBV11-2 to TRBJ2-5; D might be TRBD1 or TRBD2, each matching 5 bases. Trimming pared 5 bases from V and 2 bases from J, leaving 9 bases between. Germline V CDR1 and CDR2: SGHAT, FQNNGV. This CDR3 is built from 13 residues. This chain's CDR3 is CASSPGRQETQYF. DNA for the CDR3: TGTGCCAGCAGCCCGGGACGGCAAGAGACCCAGTACTTC.

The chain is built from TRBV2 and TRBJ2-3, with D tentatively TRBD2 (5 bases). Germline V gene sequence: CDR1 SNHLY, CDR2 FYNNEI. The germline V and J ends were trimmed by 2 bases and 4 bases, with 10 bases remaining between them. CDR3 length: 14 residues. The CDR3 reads CASSEWAGADTQYF. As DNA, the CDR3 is TGTGCCAGCAGTGAATGGGCGGGTGCAGATACGCAGTATTTT.

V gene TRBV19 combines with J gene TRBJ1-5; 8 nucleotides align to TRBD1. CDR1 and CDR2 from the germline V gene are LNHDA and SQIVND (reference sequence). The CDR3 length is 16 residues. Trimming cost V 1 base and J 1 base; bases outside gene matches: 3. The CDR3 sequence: CASSIVDRVSNQPQHF. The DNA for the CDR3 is TGTGCCAGTAGTATAGTGGACAGGGTAAGCAATCAGCCCCAGCATTTT. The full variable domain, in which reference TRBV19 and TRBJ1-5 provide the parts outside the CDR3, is DGGITQSPKYLFRKEGQNVTLSCEQNLNHDAMYWYRQDPGQGLRLIYYSQIVNDFQKGDIAEGYSVSREKKESFPLTVTSAQKNPTAFYLCASSIVDRVSNQPQHFGDGTRLSIL.

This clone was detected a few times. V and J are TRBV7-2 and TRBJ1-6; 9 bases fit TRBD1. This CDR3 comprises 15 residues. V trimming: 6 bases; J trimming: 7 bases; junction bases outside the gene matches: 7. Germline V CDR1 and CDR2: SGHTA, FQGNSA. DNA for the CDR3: TGTGCCAGCAGTTACCGGACAGGGGCAAATTCACCCCTCCACTTT. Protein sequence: CASSYRTGANSPLHF.

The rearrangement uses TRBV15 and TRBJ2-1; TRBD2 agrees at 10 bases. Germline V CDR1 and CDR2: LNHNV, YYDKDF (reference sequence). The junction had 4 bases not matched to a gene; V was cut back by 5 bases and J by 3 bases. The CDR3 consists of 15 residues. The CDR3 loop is CATSLASGSYNEQFF. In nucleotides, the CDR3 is TGTGCCACCAGCTTGGCTAGCGGGAGCTACAATGAGCAGTTCTTC.

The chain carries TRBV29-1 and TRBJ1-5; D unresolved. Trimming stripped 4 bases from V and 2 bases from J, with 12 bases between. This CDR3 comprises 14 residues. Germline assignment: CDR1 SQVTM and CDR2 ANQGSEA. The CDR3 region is CSVATGTGNQPQHF. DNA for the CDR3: TGCAGCGTTGCGACCGGAACGGGCAATCAGCCCCAGCATTTT.

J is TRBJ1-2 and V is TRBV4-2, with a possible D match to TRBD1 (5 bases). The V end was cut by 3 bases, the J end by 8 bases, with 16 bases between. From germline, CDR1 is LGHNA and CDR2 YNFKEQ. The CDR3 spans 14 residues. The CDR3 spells CASSQESRGLGYTF. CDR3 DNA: TGTGCCAGCAGCCAGGAAAGCCGGGGGTTAGGCTACACCTTC.

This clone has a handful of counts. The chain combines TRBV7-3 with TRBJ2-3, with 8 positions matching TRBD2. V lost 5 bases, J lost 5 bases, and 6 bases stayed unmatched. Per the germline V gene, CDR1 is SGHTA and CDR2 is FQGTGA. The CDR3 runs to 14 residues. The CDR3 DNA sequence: TGTGCCAGCAGCCGGACTAGCCGTGGAGATACGCAGTATTTT. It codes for CASSRTSRGDTQYF.

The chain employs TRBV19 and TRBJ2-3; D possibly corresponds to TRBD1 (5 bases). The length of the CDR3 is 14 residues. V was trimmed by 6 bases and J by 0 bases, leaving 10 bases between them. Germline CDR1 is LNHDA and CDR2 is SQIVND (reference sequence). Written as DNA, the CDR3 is TGTGCCAGTAGCACGACAGCTAGCACAGATACGCAGTATTTT. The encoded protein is CASSTTASTDTQYF.

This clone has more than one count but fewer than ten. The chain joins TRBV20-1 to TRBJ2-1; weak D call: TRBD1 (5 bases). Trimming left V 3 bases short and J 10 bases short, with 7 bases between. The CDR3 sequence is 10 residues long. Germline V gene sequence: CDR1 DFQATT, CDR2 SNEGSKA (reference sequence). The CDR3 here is CSASHREQFF. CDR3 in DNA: TGCAGTGCTAGCCACAGGGAGCAGTTCTTC.

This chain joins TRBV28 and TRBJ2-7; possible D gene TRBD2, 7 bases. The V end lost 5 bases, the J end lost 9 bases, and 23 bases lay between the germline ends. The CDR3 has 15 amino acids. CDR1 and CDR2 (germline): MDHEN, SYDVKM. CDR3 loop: CASSLWEGVGVGQYF. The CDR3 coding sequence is TGTGCCAGCAGTCTCTGGGAGGGGGTAGGGGTTGGGCAGTACTTC.

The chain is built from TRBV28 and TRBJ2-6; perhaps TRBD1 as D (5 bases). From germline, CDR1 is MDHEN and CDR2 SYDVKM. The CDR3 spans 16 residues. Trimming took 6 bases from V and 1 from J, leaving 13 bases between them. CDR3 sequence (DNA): TGTGCCAGCAGCGGACCAGGGCGATCTGGGGCCAACGTCCTGACTTTC. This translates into CASSGPGRSGANVLTF.

CDR3 sequence: CSALNLGGTDTQYF. The CDR3 nucleotides are TGCAGCGCCCTGAATTTGGGGGGCACAGATACGCAGTATTTT. The chain joins TRBV29-1 to TRBJ2-3; D may be TRBD1 or TRBD2 (5 bases each). The CDR3 is made up of 14 amino acids. V gave up 7 bases and J gave up 1 base, with 15 bases separating them. Germline CDR1 reads SQVTM; CDR2 reads ANQGSEA.

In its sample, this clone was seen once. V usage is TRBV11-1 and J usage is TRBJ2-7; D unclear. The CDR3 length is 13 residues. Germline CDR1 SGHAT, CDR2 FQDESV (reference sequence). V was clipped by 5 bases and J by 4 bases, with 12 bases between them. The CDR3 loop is CASSPRLQYEQYF. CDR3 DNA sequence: TGTGCCAGCAGCCCCCGGCTTCAATACGAGCAGTACTTC.

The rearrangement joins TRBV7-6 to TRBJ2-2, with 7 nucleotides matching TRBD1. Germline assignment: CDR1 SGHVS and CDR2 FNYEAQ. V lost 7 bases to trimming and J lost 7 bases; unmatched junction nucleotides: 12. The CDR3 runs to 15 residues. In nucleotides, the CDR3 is TGTGCCAGCACCTCTTATCAAGGGGGCGGCGGGGAGCTGTTTTTT. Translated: CASTSYQGGGGELFF.

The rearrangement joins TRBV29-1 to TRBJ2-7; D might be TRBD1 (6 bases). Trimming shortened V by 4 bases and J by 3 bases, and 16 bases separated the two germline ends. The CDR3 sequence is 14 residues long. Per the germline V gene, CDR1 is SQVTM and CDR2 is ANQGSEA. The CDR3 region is CSVGRAGVSYEQYF. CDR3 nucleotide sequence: TGCAGCGTTGGTAGGGCAGGGGTGAGCTACGAGCAGTACTTC.

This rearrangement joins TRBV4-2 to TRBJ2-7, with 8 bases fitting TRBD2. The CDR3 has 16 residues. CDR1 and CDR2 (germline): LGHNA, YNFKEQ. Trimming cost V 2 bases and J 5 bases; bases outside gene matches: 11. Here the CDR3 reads CASSQSGLVAGHEQYF. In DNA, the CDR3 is TGTGCCAGCAGCCAATCGGGACTAGTTGCGGGGCACGAGCAGTACTTC.

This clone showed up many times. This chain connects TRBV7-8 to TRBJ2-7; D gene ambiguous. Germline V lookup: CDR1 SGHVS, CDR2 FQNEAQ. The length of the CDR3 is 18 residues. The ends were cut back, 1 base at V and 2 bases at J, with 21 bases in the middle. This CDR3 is CASSLGRTPNTYPYEQYF. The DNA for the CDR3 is TGTGCCAGCAGCTTAGGAAGGACCCCGAACACGTATCCCTACGAGCAGTACTTC.

The CDR3 spells CASSLTGRNTEAFF. CDR3 nucleotide sequence: TGTGCCAGCAGCTTAACGGGACGGAACACTGAAGCTTTCTTT. This rearrangement joins TRBV7-3 to TRBJ1-1; a weak D match, TRBD1 (5 bases). This CDR3 has 14 amino acids. Trimming took off 0 bases at V and 1 base at J, with 6 bases between the two ends. CDR1 and CDR2 (germline): SGHTA, FQGTGA.

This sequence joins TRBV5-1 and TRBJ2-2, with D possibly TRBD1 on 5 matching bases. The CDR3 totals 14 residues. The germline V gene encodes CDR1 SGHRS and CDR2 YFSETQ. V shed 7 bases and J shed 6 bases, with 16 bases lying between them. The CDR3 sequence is CASGAEPGPGELFF. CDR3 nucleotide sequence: TGCGCCAGCGGGGCCGAGCCGGGCCCCGGGGAGCTGTTTTTT.

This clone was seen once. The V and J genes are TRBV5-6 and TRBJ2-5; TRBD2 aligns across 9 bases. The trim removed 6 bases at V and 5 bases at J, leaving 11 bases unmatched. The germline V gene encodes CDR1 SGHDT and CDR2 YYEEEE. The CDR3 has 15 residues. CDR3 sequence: CASTPRAGGGETQYF. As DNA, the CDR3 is TGTGCCAGCACCCCCCGGGCGGGAGGGGGGGAGACCCAGTACTTC.